The present T cell receptor beta chain was sequenced within a study of cytomegalovirus exposure and HLA in healthy donors. Only one count was recorded for this clone. Its antigen remains unknown. Study-wide points: Reports indicate that TCR beta sequences accurately predicted the HLA-A and HLA-B alleles of most subjects.

PCR primers comprised 60 Vbeta and 13 Jbeta primers. Assay: immunoSEQ multiplex PCR; the TCRdb copy retains only in-frame clones and omits some. The sample has 85,000 to 100,000 clones; just under 80% are singletons. Germline V gives CDR1 SGHNT, CDR2 YYREEE (reference sequence). The J segment lost 6 bases and the V segment lost 4 bases, leaving 5 bases of the junction unmatched. The CDR3 covers 14 residues. The sequence derives from a middle-aged woman in good health and CMV-seronegative. The chain combines TRBV5-4 with TRBJ1-5; 9 bases fit TRBD1. Sequenced: PBMCs. CDR3 amino acids: CASSLDRGSQPQHF. CDR3 bases: TGTGCCAGCAGCCTGGACAGGGGCAGTCAGCCCCAGCATTTT. The entire variable domain, with the rest obtained from reference TRBV5-4 and TRBJ1-5, is as follows: ETGVTQSPTHLIKTRGQQVTLRCSSQSGHNTVSWYQQALGQGPQFIFQYYREEENGRGNFPPRFSGLQFPNYSSELNVNALELDDSALYLCASSLDRGSQPQHFGDGTRLSIL.